The clone carrying this T cell receptor beta chain was recorded many times. Patients between 18 and 65 years old had hyperthyroidism, newly diagnosed and lasting under 2 months. The study excluded patients with uncontrolled infection, other autoimmune disease, pregnancy or lactation. Diagnoses used clinical symptoms, serum thyroxine and TRAb, thyroid ultrasound and orbital computed tomography. The V and J ends lost 7 bases and 6 bases respectively, with 18 bases between them. Germline CDR1 and CDR2: MNHEY and SVGEGT. This CDR3 spans 15 amino acids. RNA transcripts gave rise to amplified TCR beta CDR3 regions. In the first-round RT-PCR of the TCR CDR3, the HTBI primer set was used. TCRdb re-called the multiplex PCR reads through MiXCR, storing one row per CDR3 protein. The repertoire holds hundreds of thousands of distinct CDR3 sequences, with approximately 15% as singletons. This sample stems from a study of T cells in Graves' hyperthyroidism and ophthalmopathy.

Sequencing was performed on blood. The TCR originated in a woman in her twenties or thirties with Graves' hyperthyroidism that later progressed to Graves' ophthalmopathy. The chain uses TRBV6-2 or TRBV6-3 and TRBJ1-4, with D maybe TRBD1 (6 bases). This CDR3 reads CASTPAGAPYEKLFF. The CDR3 coding sequence is TGTGCCAGCACCCCAGCAGGGGCGCCGTATGAAAAACTGTTTTTT.